Listed here are 13 T cell receptor beta chains from one sample, sequenced in a study of blood T cell repertoires in COVID-19. Only in-frame clones appear in the TCRdb table, and some are missing; sequencing was by immunoSEQ multiplex PCR. The table has under 200,000 clones, roughly 80% seen once. Sequencing was performed on peripheral blood. These receptors originate from a woman aged 25-40 years with acute or convalescent COVID-19.

The chain joins TRBV6-1 to TRBJ1-2; 12 bases fit TRBD1. CDR1 MNHNS and CDR2 SASEGT come from the germline V gene. Trimming at V came to 4 bases and at J to 4 bases, leaving 10 bases not matched to a gene. The length of the CDR3 is 17 residues. In DNA form, the CDR3 reads TGTGCCAGCAGTGGCCGGCCGGGACAGGGGGCCGGCTATGGCTACACCTTC. This encodes CASSGRPGQGAGYGYTF.

This rearrangement joins TRBV7-2 to TRBJ2-7; D may be TRBD1 (7 bases). V gave up 2 bases and J gave up 4 bases, with 15 bases separating them. The germline CDR1 and CDR2 sequences are SGHTA and FQGNSA. CDR3 length equals 15 residues. The CDR3 here is CASSLSAGGGYEQYF. The CDR3 DNA is TGTGCCAGCAGCTTATCCGCAGGGGGAGGATACGAGCAGTACTTC.

The chain uses TRBV6-6 and TRBJ2-1; D gene uncertain. This CDR3 is built from 11 residues. Between the trimmed V and J ends, which lost 6 bases and 6 bases, there was a span of 6 bases. Germline V gives CDR1 MNHNY, CDR2 SVGAGI (reference sequence). The CDR3, as DNA: TGTGCCAGCAGCTCACTCAATGAGCAGTTCTTC. Amino acid sequence: CASSSLNEQFF.

This clone appeared once. The junction shows a germline mismatch at one end, possibly a read error. This sequence joins TRBV7-7 and TRBJ2-1, with 7 bases identical to TRBD1. The CDR3 runs to 14 residues. In germline, CDR1 is SSHAT, CDR2 FNYEAQ (reference sequence). The CDR3 bases are TGTGCTAGCAGCCCCGACAGGGTTAGCAATGAGCAGTTCTTC. It is translated as CASSPDRVSNEQFF.

The J gene is TRBJ1-1, the V gene TRBV5-6; D is uncertain. This CDR3 is built from 13 residues. The germline V gene has CDR1 SGHDT and CDR2 YYEEEE. V was shortened by 0 bases and J by 6 bases, with 9 bases between the two germline ends. CDR3 sequence: CASSLAVPSEAFF. CDR3 sequence (DNA): TGTGCCAGCAGCTTGGCCGTTCCCTCTGAAGCTTTCTTT.

The chain employs TRBV6-5 and TRBJ2-5; 8 nucleotides agree with TRBD2. The V gene end was trimmed by 2 bases and the J gene end by 5 bases; junction bases not matched to a gene: 4. This CDR3 is built from 14 residues. From germline, CDR1 is MNHEY and CDR2 SVGAGI. This CDR3 is CASSYVAGGETQYF. The CDR3 DNA sequence: TGTGCCAGCAGTTACGTTGCGGGAGGTGAGACCCAGTACTTC.

The chain uses TRBV7-2 and TRBJ2-5; the D gene is possibly TRBD1 (6 bases). Looked up from germline, CDR1 is SGHTA and CDR2 is FQGNSA. The CDR3 is 13 residues long. Trimming stripped 5 bases from V and 4 bases from J, with 11 bases between. This chain's CDR3 is CASSDLGGETQYF. For the CDR3, the DNA is TGTGCCAGCAGCGATCTAGGGGGAGAGACCCAGTACTTC.

The rearrangement links TRBV27 to TRBJ2-7; 10 nucleotides align to TRBD2. In germline, CDR1 is MNHEY, CDR2 SMNVEV (reference sequence). The CDR3 consists of 16 residues. Trimming took 1 base from V and 0 from J; bases not matched to a gene: 3. CDR3 nucleotides: TGTGCCAGCAGTTTATATCCTAGCGGGAGCTCCTACGAGCAGTACTTC. As protein: CASSLYPSGSSYEQYF.

J is TRBJ1-6 and V is TRBV3-1 (or the pseudogene TRBV3-2); D is ambiguous. Per germline, CDR1 LGHDT and CDR2 YNNKEL (reference sequence). This CDR3 has 12 residues. Trimming stripped 3 bases from V and 8 bases from J, with 5 bases between. CDR3 residues: CASSQEDSPLHF. CDR3 nucleotides: TGTGCCAGCAGCCAGGAGGATTCACCCCTCCACTTT.

The chain joins TRBV30 to TRBJ2-7; 8 bases are shared with TRBD2. The V gene end was trimmed by 7 bases and the J gene end by 2 bases; junction bases not matched to a gene: 7. There are 13 residues in the CDR3. Per the germline V gene, CDR1 is GTSNPN and CDR2 is SVGIG (reference sequence). The CDR3 is CAFQTSAAYEQYF. As DNA, the CDR3 is TGTGCCTTCCAGACTAGCGCGGCCTACGAGCAGTACTTC.

V is TRBV9 and J is TRBJ1-2; tentative D call: TRBD1 (6 bases). This CDR3 is 14 amino acids long. The ends were cut back, 0 bases at V and 4 bases at J, with 10 bases in the middle. CDR1 and CDR2 from the germline V gene are SGDLS and YYNGEE. In DNA form, the CDR3 reads TGTGCCAGCAGCGTAGGGACAGACCTCTATGGCTACACCTTC. Its translation: CASSVGTDLYGYTF.

The genes are TRBV28 and TRBJ2-3; 11 bases agree with TRBD2. In germline, CDR1 is MDHEN, CDR2 SYDVKM. The CDR3 is made up of 15 amino acids. Germline trimming cut 8 bases from V and 6 bases from J; bases unmatched to any gene: 10. This CDR3 reads CASSTSGARADTQYF. CDR3 DNA sequence: TGTGCCAGCTCGACTAGCGGGGCCCGTGCCGATACGCAGTATTTT.

This clone was seen only once. This rearrangement joins TRBV4-3 to TRBJ2-3; D unresolved. V was pared by 0 bases and J by 2 bases, with 9 bases between. Germline values: CDR1 LGHNA, CDR2 YSLEER. This CDR3 has 15 amino acids. The CDR3 here is CASSQDGGLTDTQYF. CDR3 coding DNA: TGCGCCAGCAGCCAAGATGGCGGTCTCACAGATACGCAGTATTTT.